This is a list of T cell receptor beta chains from one sample in a study of T-cell reconstitution after alpha-beta-depleted transplantation in children. TCRdb analysed the PCR reads with MiXCR anew, one entry per CDR3 protein. This sample has about 1,000,000 distinct CDR3 sequences, with under 30% found just once. Sequencing used PBMCs, mostly from graft donor cells, obtained 360 days after TCRalphabeta/CD19-depleted stem cell transplant. These TCRs come from a boy in the first two years of life who had a stem cell transplant for SCID, so the T cells may come from the graft donor. CDR3s include the opening cysteine and the closing phenylalanine or tryptophan. A D gene is named only where the DNA matches it firmly.

>TRBV12-3/TRBV12-4|TRBD1|13
CASSFSGTAEAFF
>TRBV20-1|-|15
CSAIRDVNMNTEAFF
>TRBV4-1|-|16
CASSPSRARGANVLTF
>TRBV24-1|-|15
CATSDFPSGTDTQYF
>TRBV5-1|-|13
CASKVGPGDTQYF
>TRBV12-3/TRBV12-4|TRBD1|15
CASSPRGGVNTEAFF
>TRBV2|-|16
CASSVGASGLGHEQFF
>TRBV11-2|-|15
CASSSIQGAKNIQYF
>TRBV6-5|TRBD1|16
CASSYSPGTGEDEQYF
>TRBV7-2|-|11
CAIRGMGGYTF
>TRBV7-9|-|15
CASSPGRGDHQPQHF
>TRBV20-1|-|13
CSAREGGGTEAFF
>TRBV27|-|15
CASSPVRGSYNEQFF
>TRBV4-3|-|13
CASSRGNGYGYTF
>TRBV20-1|TRBD1|14
CSARGGQGIYGYTF
>TRBV12-3/TRBV12-4|-|14
CASSFASPAETQYF
>TRBV28|-|11
CASSTPSPLHF
>TRBV9|-|16
CASSVGGPTGYNEQFF